Each of the 23 T cell receptor beta chains below was sequenced from the same sample in a study of blood T cell repertoires in COVID-19. This table comes from immunoSEQ multiplex PCR, and its TCRdb copy is limited to in-frame clones, with some not included. The table lists 150,000 or so clones, over 70% of them singletons. Material: peripheral blood. The receptors originated from an elderly man with acute or convalescent COVID-19.

The chain carries TRBV4-1 and TRBJ2-3, with TRBD2 matching over 15 bases. This CDR3 has 18 amino acids. Germline V gives CDR1 MGHRA, CDR2 YSYEKL. Unmatched junction bases numbered 10, after V lost 4 bases and J lost 5 bases. CDR3 sequence: CASSRGEGLAGGLDTQYF. The CDR3 DNA is TGCGCCAGCAGCCGCGGTGAGGGACTAGCGGGGGGCCTAGATACGCAGTATTTT.

The chain is built from TRBV20-1 and TRBJ1-2, with no clear D. The CDR3 extends over 11 amino acids. Germline V lookup: CDR1 DFQATT, CDR2 SNEGSKA (reference sequence). V was clipped by 3 bases and J by 3 bases, with 5 bases between them. The CDR3 coding sequence is TGCAGTGCTAGCACATACTATGGCTACACCTTC. Translation gives CSASTYYGYTF.

The chain recombines TRBV29-1 with TRBJ2-7; a possible D gene is TRBD2 (8 bases). The CDR3 spans 15 residues. Germline CDR1 and CDR2: SQVTM and ANQGSEA. The V end lost 6 bases, the J end lost 2 bases, and 20 bases lay between the germline ends. The DNA for the CDR3 is TGCAGCGTCGAAAGCGGGAGAGGGGGCACCTACGAGCAGTACTTC. Translation: CSVESGRGGTYEQYF.

The V and J genes are TRBV30 and TRBJ1-2; TRBD1 aligns across 11 bases. This CDR3 comprises 17 residues. The germline V gene has CDR1 GTSNPN and CDR2 SVGIG (reference sequence). V lost 2 bases and J lost 8; bases outside the gene matches: 16. DNA of the CDR3: TGTGCCTGGAGTCGCGCCGTAACCGGGACAGGGGGTCGAGGCTACACCTTC. Protein sequence: CAWSRAVTGTGGRGYTF.

The chain uses TRBV3-1 (or the pseudogene TRBV3-2) and TRBJ1-1; D uncertain. The V gene lost 6 bases and the J gene lost 1 base, with 6 bases spanning the gap. Germline loops: CDR1 LGHDT, CDR2 YNNKEL (reference sequence). The CDR3 consists of 12 residues. The CDR3, as DNA: TGTGCCAGCAGAGGAGGGAACACTGAAGCTTTCTTT. It yields the protein CASRGGNTEAFF.

The genes are TRBV5-6 and TRBJ1-5; the match to TRBD1 covers 7 bases. The CDR3 has 15 amino acids. Germline loops: CDR1 SGHDT, CDR2 YYEEEE. The trim removed 2 bases at V and 3 bases at J, leaving 5 bases unmatched. The CDR3 bases are TGTGCCAGCAGCTTAGGGACAGCCTTCAATCAGCCCCAGCATTTT. Translation gives CASSLGTAFNQPQHF.

V usage is TRBV5-1 and J usage is TRBJ1-2; TRBD1 agrees at 11 bases. The CDR3 is 14 residues long. The V segment lost 4 bases and the J segment 5 bases; nucleotides outside the gene matches: 4. Germline V lookup: CDR1 SGHRS, CDR2 YFSETQ. The CDR3 sequence: CASSGGQGAYGYTF. The CDR3 nucleotides read TGCGCCAGCAGCGGTGGACAGGGGGCGTATGGCTACACCTTC.

The chain has TRBV6-5 and TRBJ2-3; possible D gene TRBD2, 5 bases. V was cut by 0 bases and J by 5 bases, with 12 bases left in between. This CDR3 region has 15 residues. Germline lookup yields CDR1 MNHEY and CDR2 SVGAGI. The chain's CDR3 is CASSYSDGIRDTQYF. CDR3 sequence (DNA): TGTGCCAGCAGTTACTCTGACGGGATCAGAGATACGCAGTATTTT.

V is TRBV25-1 and J is TRBJ1-2, with D unclear. The CDR3 covers 11 residues. Germline CDR1 is MGHDK and CDR2 is SYGVNS. Trimming pared 1 base from V and 8 bases from J, leaving 5 bases between. CDR3 nucleotide sequence: TGTGCCAGCAGTGAATTAAGCGGCTACACCTTC. Translating it yields CASSELSGYTF.

The chain carries TRBV19 and TRBJ2-1, with 12 bases lining up with TRBD2. CDR3 length equals 18 residues. V shed 4 bases and J 7 bases; nucleotides not matched to a gene: 14. Germline V gene data show CDR1 as LNHDA and CDR2 as SQIVND (reference sequence). CDR3 loop: CASSRAQLLTSGRNEQFF. In DNA, the CDR3 is TGTGCCAGTAGTAGGGCCCAATTGCTTACTAGCGGGAGGAATGAGCAGTTCTTC.

In its sample, this clone was seen once. The chain carries TRBV11-3 and TRBJ2-1; 7 nucleotides line up with TRBD2. V was clipped by 5 bases and J by 4 bases; unmatched bases: 5. The CDR3 length is 14 residues. CDR1 is SGHNT and CDR2 is YENEEA in the germline V gene. CDR3 nucleotide sequence: TGTGCCAGCAGCGGGGGGGTCCTTTACAATGAGCAGTTCTTC. This encodes CASSGGVLYNEQFF.

The chain joins TRBV5-1 to TRBJ1-5; 10 bases match TRBD1. The CDR3 is 14 residues long. The germline gives CDR1 SGHRS, CDR2 YFSETQ. V gave up 4 bases and J gave up 6 bases; unmatched junction bases: 4. The CDR3 nucleotides read TGCGCCAGCAGCCCGGGGGACAGGGGTCAGCCCCAGCATTTT. It specifies CASSPGDRGQPQHF.

This clone was detected only once. The CDR3 DNA reads as TGCAGCGTTGGGACAGGGGAGAAGACGCAGTATTTT. Its translation is CSVGTGEKTQYF. The chain recombines TRBV29-1 with TRBJ2-3, with 9 bases lining up with TRBD1. Looked up from germline, CDR1 is SQVTM and CDR2 is ANQGSEA. The CDR3 is 12 amino acids. The ends lost 4 bases at V and 9 bases at J; junction bases unmatched: 5.

The chain links TRBV28 to TRBJ1-6, with unresolved D. Trimming removed 6 bases at V and 7 bases at J, with 13 bases between. This CDR3 is built from 14 residues. Germline V lookup: CDR1 MDHEN, CDR2 SYDVKM. For the CDR3, the DNA is TGTGCCAGCAGCCGTCCCATGGAGAATTCACCCCTCCACTTT. Its protein is CASSRPMENSPLHF.

The chain employs TRBV9 and TRBJ2-3; 9 nucleotides match TRBD2. V shed 3 bases and J 2 bases; nucleotides not matched to a gene: 19. CDR3 length: 20 amino acids. CDR1 is SGDLS, CDR2 YYNGEE, per germline. In DNA form, the CDR3 reads TGTGCCAGCAGCGCCCGGGGTAGCGGGAGTCCGCACCTCCTCACAGATACGCAGTATTTT. It specifies CASSARGSGSPHLLTDTQYF.

This sequence joins TRBV28 and TRBJ2-5; possibly TRBD2 for D (6 bases). V was trimmed by 8 bases and J by 5 bases, leaving 15 bases between them. Germline V gives CDR1 MDHEN, CDR2 SYDVKM. The CDR3 totals 13 residues. The CDR3 nucleotides read TGTGCCAGCCTCTCGGGCGGGGCGGAGACCCAGTACTTC. This sequence encodes CASLSGGAETQYF.

This clone has only a few counts. J is TRBJ1-1 and V is TRBV7-2; D perhaps matches TRBD1 (6 bases). CDR1 is SGHTA, CDR2 FQGNSA, per germline. The V end was cut by 2 bases, the J end by 11 bases, with 30 bases between. The CDR3 consists of 18 residues. The CDR3 region is CASSLSRGGYRISPRAFF. CDR3 coding DNA: TGTGCCAGCAGCTTATCTAGGGGGGGTTACAGAATCTCCCCTAGGGCTTTCTTT. Filled out from reference TRBV7-2 and TRBJ1-1, the complete variable domain reads GAGVSQSPSNKVTEKGKDVELRCDPISGHTALYWYRQSLGQGLEFLIYFQGNSAPDKSGLPSDRFSAERTGGSVSTLTIQRTQQEDSAVYLCASSLSRGGYRISPRAFFGQGTRLTVV.

The V and J genes are TRBV5-1 and TRBJ1-3; 7 positions match TRBD1. CDR1 and CDR2 (germline): SGHRS, YFSETQ. The CDR3 sequence is 14 residues long. The V and J ends lost 4 bases and 2 bases, in that order; junction bases with no gene match: 3. This CDR3 reads CASSPGTAGNTIYF. The CDR3 DNA reads as TGCGCCAGCAGCCCTGGGACAGCTGGAAACACCATATATTTT. The whole variable domain, filled in from reference TRBV5-1 and TRBJ1-3, reads KAGVTQTPRYLIKTRGQQVTLSCSPISGHRSVSWYQQTPGQGLQFLFEYFSETQRNKGNFPGRFSGRQFSNSRSEMNVSTLELGDSALYLCASSPGTAGNTIYFGEGSWLTVV.

The chain joins TRBV18 to TRBJ2-7, with TRBD1 matching 8 bases. V was pared by 3 bases and J by 2 bases, with 9 bases of the junction left unmatched. This CDR3 is 16 amino acids long. Germline lookup yields CDR1 KGHSH and CDR2 LQKENI. CDR3 nucleotides: TGTGCCAGCTCACCTCCTTCGACAGGGGCAACCTACGAGCAGTACTTC. Protein: CASSPPSTGATYEQYF.

Details on this clone: Other DNA sequences in the same sample also yield this CDR3. The V and J genes are TRBV28 and TRBJ2-7; the match to TRBD1 covers 9 bases. This CDR3 contains 14 residues. CDR1 MDHEN and CDR2 SYDVKM come from the germline V gene. V gave up 1 base and J gave up 2 bases; unmatched junction bases: 0. CDR3 in DNA: TGTGCCAGCAGTTTATACAGGGGGCCCTACGAGCAGTACTTC. It translates to CASSLYRGPYEQYF.

The V call is TRBV5-1, the J call TRBJ1-2; a weak D match, TRBD1 (6 bases). The CDR3 has 16 amino acids. Trimming took off 4 bases at V and 4 bases at J, with 20 bases between the two ends. Germline V gives CDR1 SGHRS, CDR2 YFSETQ. CDR3 bases: TGCGCCAGCAGCAGGATCCGGGACACCTCGGTCTATGGCTACACCTTC. It yields the protein CASSRIRDTSVYGYTF.

The genes are TRBV27 and TRBJ2-1; 9 bases fit TRBD1. Losses at the gene ends were 6 bases for V and 8 bases for J; bases not matched to a gene: 8. This CDR3 region has 14 residues. CDR1 is MNHEY and CDR2 is SMNVEV in the germline V gene (reference sequence). The CDR3 region is CASSRDRDSDEQFF. CDR3 DNA sequence: TGTGCCAGCAGCCGGGACAGGGATTCGGATGAGCAGTTCTTC.

The chain joins TRBV6-5 to TRBJ2-3; TRBD1 aligns across 9 bases. J lost 3 bases, V lost 6 bases, and 4 bases had no gene match. CDR3 length: 14 amino acids. CDR1 and CDR2 from the germline V gene are MNHEY and SVGAGI. CDR3 DNA: TGTGCCAGCAGGGACAGGGGAGAGACAGATACGCAGTATTTT. It encodes CASRDRGETDTQYF.